This entry features one T cell receptor (beta chain) sequence. Its antigen is unknown. The table came from immunoSEQ multiplex PCR; TCRdb's copy has only in-frame clones and leaves some out. This sample has 70,000 to 75,000 clones, with 65% to 90% found just once. V was clipped by 2 bases and J by 0 bases, with 11 bases between them. The CDR3 loop spans 15 amino acids. Germline lookup yields CDR1 SGHDT and CDR2 YYEEEE. The data originate from a study of OX40 agonist ivuxolimab in advanced cancers. Study summary: The treatment was a fully human IgG2 OX40 agonist, ivuxolimab. The mean age was approximately 60 years, ranging from about 20 to 85, with about four fifths of participants male. Study results and caveats: The authors did not determine the antigen specificity of the expanded peripheral T cells. Compared with CD4+, CD8+ T cells on average had more expanded clones.

V and J are TRBV5-6 and TRBJ1-1; D is unresolved. The sample consisted of CD4+ or CD8+ T cells sorted from blood, taken in a trial of the OX40 agonist ivuxolimab. The receptor's source is an adult with an advanced solid tumor such as melanoma, head and neck, liver or kidney cancer. The DNA of the CDR3 is TGTGCCAGCAGCTTACCCCACCTAATGAACACTGAAGCTTTCTTT. It translates to CASSLPHLMNTEAFF.